This T cell receptor beta chain was documented in a study of blood T cell repertoires in COVID-19. About the research overall: Samples came from the United States, Italy and Spain, spanning acute and convalescent COVID-19. Nucleic acid was either cDNA or gDNA, and it came from T cells, B-cell-depleted T cells, or PBMCs.

Original data processing: Estimation of nucleated cell counts relied on the amplification of reference gene primers. Repertoires were generated with immunoSEQ multiplex PCR, while TCRdb's copy carries only in-frame clones and drops some. V and J calls and clone size are as listed in that table; D and trimming were resolved from the DNA. The sample lists roughly 320,000 clones, around 87% seen once, with roughly 1.3% in the top ten. Germline-derived CDR1 and CDR2 are MNHNY and SVGAGI (reference sequence). V gave up 2 bases and J gave up 5 bases; unmatched junction bases: 4. This CDR3 region has 14 residues.

The TCR comes from a man between 65 and 85 years old with acute or convalescent COVID-19. Sequenced: peripheral blood. The chain couples TRBV6-6 to TRBJ2-7; 9 positions match TRBD1. CDR3 DNA sequence: TGTGCCAGCAGTTACGGGACAGGGTTCAACGAGCAGTACTTC. It codes for CASSYGTGFNEQYF.